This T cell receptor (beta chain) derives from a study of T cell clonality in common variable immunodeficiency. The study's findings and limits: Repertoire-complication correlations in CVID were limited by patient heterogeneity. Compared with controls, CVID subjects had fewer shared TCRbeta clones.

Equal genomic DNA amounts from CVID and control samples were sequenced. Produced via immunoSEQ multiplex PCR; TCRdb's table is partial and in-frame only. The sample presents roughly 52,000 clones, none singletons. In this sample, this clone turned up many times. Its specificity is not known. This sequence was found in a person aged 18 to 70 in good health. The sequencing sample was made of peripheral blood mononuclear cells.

The DNA read from the CDR3 is TGCAGTGCTAGAGATCAATATCTAGCGGGAGAGACC. It codes for CSARDQYLAGET. The whole CDR3 sequence reads CSARDQYLAGETQYF. The rearrangement uses TRBV20-1 and TRBJ2-5; TRBD2 agrees at 8 bases. The read is 3 residues too short to cover the CDR3 end, so that end is filled in from the germline J gene. After removal of 0 bases from V and 4 bases from J, the junction contained 7 bases not matched to a gene. This CDR3 is 15 amino acids long. The germline V gene has CDR1 DFQATT and CDR2 SNEGSKA (reference sequence).